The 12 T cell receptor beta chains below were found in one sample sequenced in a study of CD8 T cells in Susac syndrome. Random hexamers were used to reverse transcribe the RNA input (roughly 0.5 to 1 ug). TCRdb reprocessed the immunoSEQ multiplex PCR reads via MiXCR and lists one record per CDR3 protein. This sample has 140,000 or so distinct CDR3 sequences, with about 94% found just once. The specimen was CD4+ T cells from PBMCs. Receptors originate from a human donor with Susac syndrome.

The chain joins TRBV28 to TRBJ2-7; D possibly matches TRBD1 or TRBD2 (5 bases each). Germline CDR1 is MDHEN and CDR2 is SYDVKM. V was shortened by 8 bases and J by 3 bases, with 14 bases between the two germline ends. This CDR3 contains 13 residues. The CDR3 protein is CASAGTPIYEQYF. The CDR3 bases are TGTGCCAGCGCCGGGACCCCGATCTACGAGCAGTACTTC.

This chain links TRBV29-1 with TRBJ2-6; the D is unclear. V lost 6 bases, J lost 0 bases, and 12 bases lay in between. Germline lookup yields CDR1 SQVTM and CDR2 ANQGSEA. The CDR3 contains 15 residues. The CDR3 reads CSVALGSSGANVLTF. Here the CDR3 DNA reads TGCAGCGTAGCCTTGGGTTCCTCTGGGGCCAACGTCCTGACTTTC.

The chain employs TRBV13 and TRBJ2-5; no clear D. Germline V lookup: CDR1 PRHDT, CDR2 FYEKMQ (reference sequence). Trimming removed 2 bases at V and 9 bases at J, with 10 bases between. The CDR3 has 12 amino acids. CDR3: CASSLKAPPQYF. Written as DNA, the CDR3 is TGTGCCAGCAGCTTAAAGGCACCACCCCAGTACTTC.

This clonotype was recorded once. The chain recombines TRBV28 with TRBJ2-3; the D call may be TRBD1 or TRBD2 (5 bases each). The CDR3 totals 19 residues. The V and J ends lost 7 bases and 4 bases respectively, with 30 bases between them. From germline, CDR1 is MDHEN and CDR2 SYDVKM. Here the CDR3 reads CASNPEGTVWGSGADTQYF. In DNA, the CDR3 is TGTGCCAGCAACCCAGAGGGGACCGTATGGGGGTCTGGTGCAGATACGCAGTATTTT. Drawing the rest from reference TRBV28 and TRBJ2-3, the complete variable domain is DVKVTQSSRYLVKRTGEKVFLECVQDMDHENMFWYRQDPGLGLRLIYFSYDVKMKEKGDIPEGYSVSREKKERFSLILESASTNQTSMYLCASNPEGTVWGSGADTQYFGPGTRLTVL.

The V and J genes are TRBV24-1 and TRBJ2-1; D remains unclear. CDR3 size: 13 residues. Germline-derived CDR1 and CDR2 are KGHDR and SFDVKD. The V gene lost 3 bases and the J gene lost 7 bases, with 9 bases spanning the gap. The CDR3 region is CATSDPPQNEQFF. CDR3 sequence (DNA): TGTGCCACCAGTGATCCTCCACAAAATGAGCAGTTCTTC.

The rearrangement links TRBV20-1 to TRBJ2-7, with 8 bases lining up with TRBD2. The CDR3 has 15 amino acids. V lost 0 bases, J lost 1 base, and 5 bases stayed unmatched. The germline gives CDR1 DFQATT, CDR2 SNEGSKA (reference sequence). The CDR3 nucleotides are TGCAGTGCTAGAGATCCTGCTAGCGGGTCCTACGAGCAGTACTTC. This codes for CSARDPASGSYEQYF.

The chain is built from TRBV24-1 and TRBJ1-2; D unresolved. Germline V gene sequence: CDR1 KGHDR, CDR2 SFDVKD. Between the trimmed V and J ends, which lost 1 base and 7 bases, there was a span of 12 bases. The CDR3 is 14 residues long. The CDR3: CATSDFHLGVGYTF. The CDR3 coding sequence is TGTGCCACCAGTGATTTCCACCTTGGGGTTGGCTACACCTTC.

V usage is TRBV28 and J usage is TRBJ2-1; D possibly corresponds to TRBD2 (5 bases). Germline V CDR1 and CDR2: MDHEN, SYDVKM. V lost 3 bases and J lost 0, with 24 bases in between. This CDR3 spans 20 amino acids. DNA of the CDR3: TGTGCCAGCAGTTTCAAGCGGCAGATTAAAGCGGAGCGCTCCTACAATGAGCAGTTCTTC. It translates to CASSFKRQIKAERSYNEQFF.

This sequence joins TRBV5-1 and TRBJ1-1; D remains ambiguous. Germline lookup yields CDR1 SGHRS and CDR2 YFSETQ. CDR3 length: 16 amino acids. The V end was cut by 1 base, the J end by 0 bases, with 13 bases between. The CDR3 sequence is CASSLNPGGMNTEAFF. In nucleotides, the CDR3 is TGCGCCAGCAGCTTGAATCCGGGTGGTATGAACACTGAAGCTTTCTTT.

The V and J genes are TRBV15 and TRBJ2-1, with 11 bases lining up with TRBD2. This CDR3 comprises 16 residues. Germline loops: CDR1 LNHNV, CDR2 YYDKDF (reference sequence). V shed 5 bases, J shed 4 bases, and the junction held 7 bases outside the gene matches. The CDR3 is CATSGTSGASYNEQFF. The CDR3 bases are TGTGCCACCAGCGGGACTAGCGGTGCCAGTTACAATGAGCAGTTCTTC.

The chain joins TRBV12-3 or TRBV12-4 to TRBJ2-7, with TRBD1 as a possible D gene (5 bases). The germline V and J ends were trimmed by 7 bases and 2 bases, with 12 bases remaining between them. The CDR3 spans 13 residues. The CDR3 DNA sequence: TGTGCCAGCACAATAGGCAGGGCCTACGAGCAGTACTTC. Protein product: CASTIGRAYEQYF.

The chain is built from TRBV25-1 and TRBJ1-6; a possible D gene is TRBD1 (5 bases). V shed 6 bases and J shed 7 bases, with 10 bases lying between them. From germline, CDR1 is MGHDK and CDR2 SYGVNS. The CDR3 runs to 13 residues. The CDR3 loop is CASRGRANSPLHF. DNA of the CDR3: TGTGCCAGCAGAGGCAGGGCCAATTCACCCCTCCACTTT.